The entry below describes one T cell receptor beta chain. Its specific antigen is unknown. There are no base qualities to consult, and no much larger clone falls within one base. Each donor gave one peripheral blood draw, averaging approximately 120 mL, which was collected into heparinised tubes. A BD FACSAria II and a panel including CD45RO, CCR7, CD25, CD127, CD95 and CD27 were used to sort naive, central memory, regulatory and stem cell-like memory CD4+ T cells. Every sorted population had a purity above 95%. PBMCs were separated immediately by Lymphoprep density gradient centrifugation and were stained directly, without being cultured. So that batch effects would be minimized, each experiment stained and sorted samples in pairs, pairing one healthy donor with one patient. The High Capacity cDNA Reverse Transcription Kit was used to reverse transcribe all of the isolated RNA, meaning that expressed TCRB transcripts were what got sequenced. Deep immunoSEQ sequencing was applied to naive, central memory and regulatory T cell samples, giving an average of approximately 4 million total reads per sample. Sorted cells were lysed in RLT buffer and RNA was extracted with DNase-treated RNeasy Micro or Mini kits, depending on cell number. Each cell subset was processed on its own to prevent cross-contamination, while patient and healthy donor samples were processed together. Using the immunoSEQ multiplex PCR, TCRB sequences were amplified from cDNA into 87-bp fragments spanning the CDR3 region. Amplicons were sequenced on the Illumina HiSeq platform. The study's processing was this. PCR bias was computationally corrected using synthetic template baselines, reads within Hamming distance 2 were collapsed, and singletons that could not be merged were discarded. Reads were aligned to IMGT to assign V, D and J genes, CDR3 length, and insertions or deletions at six rearrangement sites. Within each subset, clonotype counts were normalized to the number of sorted cells before true diversity and Gini coefficients were calculated with the tcR R package. The overlap coefficient, calculated on TCRB nucleotide sequences, was used to quantify repertoire sharing. Out-of-frame TCRB sequences from naive cells were analyzed to stand in for the pre-selection repertoire. Held by TCRdb, this immuneACCESS table contains in-frame sequences only and omits some clones. Under half of the omission traces to an unresolved V gene where checked; the cause of the rest is unknown. V, J and clone size derive from that table, while D and trimming were established from the DNA sequence. The sample profile shows hundreds of thousands of clones; around an eighth of them were found once. Just under 0.04% of the sample goes to the ten largest clones.

This sample stems from a study of beta chain features in type 1 diabetes (dated 2018 in TCRdb). Regarding the study in general: Mean age, gender distribution, total cell number and subset yield did not differ between patients and healthy donors. In the study, TCRB repertoires of sorted circulating CD4+ T cell subsets from recently diagnosed type 1 diabetes patients were compared with those of matched healthy donors. Across all samples, around 99 million sorted cells were examined, and cell number per subset correlated strongly with RNA yield. Regulatory and stem cell-like memory subsets were obtained from only 8 patients and about eight healthy donors, while naive and central memory subsets were obtained from all 30 or so donors.

Broader findings and caveats from the paper: Sequencing cDNA rather than genomic DNA could over-represent highly expressing activated cells, although activation and CD3 levels did not differ between groups. HLA sub-analyses involved small numbers of individuals, so any influence of HLA type on TCRB rearrangement remained unresolved. A moderate but significant shortening of TCRB CDR3 length was observed in type 1 diabetes patients in all four CD4+ subsets. Naive, central memory and regulatory TCRB repertoires appeared to be more similar among patients than among healthy donors. Shorter templates might have been favored by PCR, but patient and control samples were amplified and corrected together, so both groups would have been affected equally by any skew. At VDJ recombination sites, patients with type 1 diabetes made fewer insertions and deleted more nucleotides, a pattern implying thymic rearrangement abnormalities.

The receptor was isolated from a man aged 18 to 30 with type 1 diabetes. Sequences were obtained from naive CD4+ T cells from blood. This specimen's cell subset or site label, per the study, means: true naive CD4+ T cells.

The CDR3 sequence is CASSPGDRVTTSSYEQYF. The DNA sequence is as follows: TGTGCCAGCAGCCCGGGTGACAGGGTCACCACTAGCTCCTACGAGCAGTACTTC. The rearranged segments are TRBV13 and TRBJ2-7; TRBD1 matches 7 bases in the middle. Reading the germline V gene (reference sequence) gives CDR1 PRHDT and CDR2 FYEKMQ. Trimming leaves V shorter by 5 bases and J shorter by 0 bases, with the junction holding 16 bases beyond the gene matches. CDR3 length: 18 amino acids, cysteine to phenylalanine. CDR3 DNA only is kept here, 54 bases in frame from base 1. The full variable domain, completed from the reference TRBV13 and TRBJ2-7 proteins outside the CDR3, reads AAGVIQSPRHLIKEKRETATLKCYPIPRHDTVYWYQQGPGQDPQFLISFYEKMQSDKGSIPDRFSAQQFSDYHSELNMSSLELGDSALYFCASSPGDRVTTSSYEQYFGPGTRLTVT.